A selection of T cell receptor beta chains follows, all from one sample in a study of blood T cell repertoires in COVID-19. This table comes from immunoSEQ multiplex PCR, and its TCRdb copy is limited to in-frame clones, with some not included. Found here are about 40,000 clones, about four fifths of them singletons; the top ten hold about 25%. The sample was peripheral blood. Receptors originate from a human donor with acute or convalescent COVID-19. The donor label of this sample is uncertain. Each CDR3 is given with its conserved first and last residue. D genes are given only for firm matches. Size tells how often a clone was seen (once, few, many) or the class of an expanded clone, and some rows leave it out.

clone_size	d_call	v_call	j_call	cdr3_nt	cdr3_aa
-	-	TRBV7-2	TRBJ2-4	TGTGCCAGCAGCCCCGGGTGGGAGGCTCAGTACTTC	CASSPGWEAQYF
-	TRBD2	TRBV28	TRBJ2-3	TGTGCCAGCAGTTTCCCTCTAGCGGGAGTGGGAGATACGCAGTATTTT	CASSFPLAGVGDTQYF
medium-sized	-	TRBV28	TRBJ2-7	TGTGCCAGCGAAGACTTAGCCTTAGCCTACGAGCAGTACTTC	CASEDLALAYEQYF
once	-	TRBV7-2	TRBJ2-1	TGTGCCAGCAGATACCTAGCGAGCTCCTACAATGAGCAGTTCTTC	CASRYLASSYNEQFF
few	-	TRBV6-2/TRBV6-3	TRBJ1-5	TGTGCCAGCAGTTACCCCTATGGATGGACTACTAGCAATCAGCCCCAGCATTTT	CASSYPYGWTTSNQPQHF
-	-	TRBV5-6	TRBJ2-5	TGTGCCAGTGTATTCCAACTAAACCGGGAGACCCAGTACTTC	CASVFQLNRETQYF
medium-sized	-	TRBV5-6	TRBJ1-1	TGTGCCAGCAACCCGGGACCCGGGACACCAGAAGCTTTCTTT	CASNPGPGTPEAFF
few	-	TRBV6-2/TRBV6-3	TRBJ1-3	TGTGCCAGCAGCCCCAGCTCTGGAAACACCATATATTTT	CASSPSSGNTIYF
few	TRBD2	TRBV11-2	TRBJ2-2	TGTGCCAGCAGCTTCATAGCGGGTTTTAACACCGGGGAGCTGTTTTTT	CASSFIAGFNTGELFF
-	-	TRBV4-3	TRBJ1-1	TGCGCCAGCAGCCAGGACTCCTTAAACACTGAAGCTTTCTTT	CASSQDSLNTEAFF
-	-	TRBV3-1/TRBV3-2	TRBJ1-2	TGTGCCAGCAGCCTGCAGGGGAGCTATGGCTACACCTTC	CASSLQGSYGYTF
-	TRBD1	TRBV6-5	TRBJ2-7	TGTGCCAGCAGTATGGACAGGTCCTACGAGCAGTACTTC	CASSMDRSYEQYF
-	TRBD1	TRBV6-6	TRBJ1-2	TGTGCCAGCAGTTACCTCCCCGACAGGGACTATGGCTACACCTTC	CASSYLPDRDYGYTF
-	-	TRBV21-1	TRBJ1-5	TGTGCCAGCAGGACAGGGGGCAATCAGCCCCAGCATTTT	CASRTGGNQPQHF
-	-	TRBV21-1	TRBJ1-1	TGTGCCAGCAGCAAACTTGAGGGAATGAACACTGAAGCTTTCTTT	CASSKLEGMNTEAFF